The TCR beta chain described here comes from a study of Tregs in tolerant kidney transplant recipients. This CDR3 comprises 17 residues. V trimming: 0 bases; J trimming: 2 bases; junction bases outside the gene matches: 7. The V gene's germline CDR1 is LNHNV and CDR2 YYDKDF (reference sequence). The table came from immunoSEQ multiplex PCR; TCRdb's copy has only in-frame clones and leaves some out. The sample carries 50,000 to 80,000 clones, roughly 98% recorded once. This clone was seen a single time. This TCR came from a human donor who received a combined kidney and bone marrow transplant. The V and J genes are TRBV15 and TRBJ2-3; the match to TRBD2 covers 8 bases. Sequenced here: Tregs from blood, sampled before the transplant. In DNA, the CDR3 is TGTGCCACCAGCAGAGATACAGCGGGGGACTTCACAGATACGCAGTATTTT. It translates to CATSRDTAGDFTDTQYF.